These T cell receptor beta chains were read from a single sample in a study of early T cells in non-severe SARS-CoV-2 infection. TCRdb passed the 5' RACE reads through MiXCR, listing each CDR3 protein once. The table includes 29,000 or so distinct CDR3 sequences, roughly 9.7% detected once. The sequenced sample was whole blood. The receptors here all came from an adult who was a healthcare worker with PCR-confirmed SARS-CoV-2 infection or an uninfected control (not recorded which). The CDR3 runs from the conserved cysteine through the conserved F or W. The D gene is left open where the match is weak. Clone size is not always given. Where it is, it says once, few, many or a class for expanded clones.

V gene	D gene	clone size	CDR3 length	J gene	CDR3 protein
TRBV9	-	-	11	TRBJ2-7	CASSVTGEQYF
TRBV18	-	many	16	TRBJ2-1	CASSPPGRGNYNEQFF
TRBV12-3/TRBV12-4	-	many	13	TRBJ1-2	CASSYRENYGYTF
TRBV29-1	-	few	13	TRBJ2-2	CSVEARVPGELFF
TRBV18	-	many	16	TRBJ2-7	CASSPWGDEGLYEQYF
TRBV29-1	-	many	14	TRBJ2-3	CSVRGVLGTDTQYF
TRBV29-1	-	many	15	TRBJ2-2	CSVKQQEVNTGELFF
TRBV6-5	-	few	13	TRBJ2-5	CASSYRQKETQYF
TRBV6-5	-	many	14	TRBJ2-1	CASSYGRTYNEQFF
TRBV7-3	-	many	18	TRBJ2-2	CASSLYPQGISNTGELFF